The TCR beta chain described here comes from a study of CD8 T cells in ankylosing spondylitis. TCRdb redid the calling of the 5' RACE reads with MiXCR, one entry per CDR3 protein. The sample consists of 250,000 or so distinct CDR3 sequences, 10% to 13% of them appearing once. The CDR3 loop spans 16 amino acids. Looked up from germline, CDR1 is SGHRS and CDR2 is YFSETQ. V dropped 0 bases and J dropped 0 bases, with 12 bases sitting between them. Ten or more counts support this clonotype. No antigen is known for it. General study findings and limits: It was reported that disease-linked clones were significantly enriched in matched ankylosing spondylitis synovial fluid. Typical of ankylosing spondylitis blood, it appeared, was a TCR beta motif of under 10 highly homologous variants. Disease-linked clones bore a CD8+ phenotype and were relatively rare in peripheral blood.

The chain joins TRBV5-1 to TRBJ1-2; D call uncertain. The sequenced material came from blood, either unsorted or a sorted T cell fraction (not recorded which). This receptor was obtained from a male donor with ankylosing spondylitis or in good health (not recorded which). The CDR3 protein is CASSLDNLVPNYGYTF. The CDR3 coding sequence is TGCGCCAGCAGCTTGGACAATTTAGTACCTAACTATGGCTACACCTTC. Combining the CDR3 with reference TRBV5-1 and TRBJ1-2 gives the whole variable domain KAGVTQTPRYLIKTRGQQVTLSCSPISGHRSVSWYQQTPGQGLQFLFEYFSETQRNKGNFPGRFSGRQFSNSRSEMNVSTLELGDSALYLCASSLDNLVPNYGYTFGSGTRLTVV.